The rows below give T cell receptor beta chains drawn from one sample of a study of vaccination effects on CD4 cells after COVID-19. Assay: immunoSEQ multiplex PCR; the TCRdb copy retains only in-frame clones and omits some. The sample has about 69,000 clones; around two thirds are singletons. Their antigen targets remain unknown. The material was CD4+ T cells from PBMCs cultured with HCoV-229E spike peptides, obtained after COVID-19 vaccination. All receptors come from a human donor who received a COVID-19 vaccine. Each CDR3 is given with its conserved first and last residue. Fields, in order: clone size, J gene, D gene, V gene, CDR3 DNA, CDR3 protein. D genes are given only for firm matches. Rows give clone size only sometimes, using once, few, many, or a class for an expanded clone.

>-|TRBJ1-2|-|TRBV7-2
TGTGCCAGCAGCCCGGGTCGACTTTATGGCTACACCTTC
CASSPGRLYGYTF
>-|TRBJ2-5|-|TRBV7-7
TGTGCCAGCAGCTTAAGGGGTGTAAGGGAGACCCAGTACTTC
CASSLRGVRETQYF
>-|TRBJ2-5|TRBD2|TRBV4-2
TGTGCCAGCAGCACCAGCGGGGGAGGTTTAGAGACCCAGTACTTC
CASSTSGGGLETQYF
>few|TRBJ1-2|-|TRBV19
TGTGCCACAACCAGTGGCAGAAATAACTATGGCTACACCTTC
CATTSGRNNYGYTF
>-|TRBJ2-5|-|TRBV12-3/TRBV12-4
TGTGCCAGCAGCACCTACACACAAGAGACCCAGTACTTC
CASSTYTQETQYF
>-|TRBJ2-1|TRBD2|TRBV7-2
TGTGCCAGCAGCTATCGACTAGCGGGGACCTACAATGAGCAGTTCTTC
CASSYRLAGTYNEQFF
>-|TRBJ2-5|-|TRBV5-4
TGTGCCAGCAGCTTGAGGGAAGAGACCCAGTACTTC
CASSLREETQYF
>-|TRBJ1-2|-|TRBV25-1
TGTGCCAGCAGTGAATACATGCAGTCTGGCGGCTACACCTTC
CASSEYMQSGGYTF
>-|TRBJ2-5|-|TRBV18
TGTGCCAGCTCACCACCGGGAAGGCGGGAGACCCAGTACTTC
CASSPPGRRETQYF
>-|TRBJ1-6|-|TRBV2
TGTGCCAGCGTAGGTTCCAATTCACCCCTCCACTTT
CASVGSNSPLHF
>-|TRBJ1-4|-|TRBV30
TGTGCCTGGAGTTCCGATATCACGGTACTTAATGAAAAACTGTTTTTT
CAWSSDITVLNEKLFF
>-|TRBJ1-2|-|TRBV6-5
TGTGCCAGCAGTACCCAAAATGGCTACACCTTC
CASSTQNGYTF
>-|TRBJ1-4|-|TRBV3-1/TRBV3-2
TGTGCCAGCAGCAGAAGACAGGTTCCAACTAATGAAAAACTGTTTTTT
CASSRRQVPTNEKLFF
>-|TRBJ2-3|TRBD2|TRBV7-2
TGTGCCAGCAGCTTAATGCGTGGCGGGGGTGGCACAGATACGCAGTATTTT
CASSLMRGGGGTDTQYF
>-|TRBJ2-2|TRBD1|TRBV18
TGTGCCAGCTCACCACAACAGACAGGGGACACCGGGGAGCTGTTTTTT
CASSPQQTGDTGELFF
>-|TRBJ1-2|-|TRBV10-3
TGTGCCATCAGTGAGTCCGGAACGGGTTTGGTTGGCTACACCTTC
CAISESGTGLVGYTF
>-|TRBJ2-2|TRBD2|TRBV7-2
TGTGCCAGCAGCCCGCTAGCGGGGGGCGGGGAGCTGTTTTTT
CASSPLAGGGELFF
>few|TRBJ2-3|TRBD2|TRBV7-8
TGTGCCAGCAGCCCTACGGGGGGGGCAGATACGCAGTATTTT
CASSPTGGADTQYF
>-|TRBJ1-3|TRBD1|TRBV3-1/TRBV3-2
TGTGCCAGCAGCCAAGTTATAGGCAGGGGGGTTGGAAACACCATATATTTT
CASSQVIGRGVGNTIYF
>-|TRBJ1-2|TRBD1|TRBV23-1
TGCGCCAGCAGTCAATCTCGGGACAGGGGGCGGCCAGCAGGCTACACCTTC
CASSQSRDRGRPAGYTF
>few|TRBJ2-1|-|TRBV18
TGTGCCAGCTCACTGTGGGTTTCAGATGAGCAGTTCTTC
CASSLWVSDEQFF
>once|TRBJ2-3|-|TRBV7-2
TGTGCCAGCAGCTTCGGGGGAGGGGGATTCACAGATACGCAGTATTTT
CASSFGGGGFTDTQYF
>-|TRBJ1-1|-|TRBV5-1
TGCGCCAGCACCGAAGATTCAGGGGTGGCTGAAGCTTTCTTT
CASTEDSGVAEAFF
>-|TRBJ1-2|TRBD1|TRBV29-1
TGCAGCGCCCTGGACAGGACCAACTATGGCTACACCTTC
CSALDRTNYGYTF
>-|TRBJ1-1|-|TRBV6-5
TGTGCCAGCCTGGGGACCGAAACTCTCAACACTGAAGCTTTCTTT
CASLGTETLNTEAFF
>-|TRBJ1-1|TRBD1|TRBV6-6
TGTGCCAGCAGTTACTCAGGGGGCAGGGCTGAAGCTTTCTTT
CASSYSGGRAEAFF
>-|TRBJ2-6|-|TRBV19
TGTGCCAGTAGTATACAGCACTCTGGGGCCAACGTCCTGACTTTC
CASSIQHSGANVLTF
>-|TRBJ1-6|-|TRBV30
TGTGCCTGGAGCACTACCGGGACAATGGGAGTACTTTCACCCCTCCACTTT
CAWSTTGTMGVLSPLHF
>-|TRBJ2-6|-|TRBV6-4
TGTGCCAGCAGTGAAAGAGGGCCTCCTCACTCTGGGGCCAACGTCCTGACTTTC
CASSERGPPHSGANVLTF
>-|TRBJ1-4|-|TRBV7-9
TGTGCCAGCAGCTTAAAGGGTGCCCCCAATGAAAAACTGTTTTTT
CASSLKGAPNEKLFF
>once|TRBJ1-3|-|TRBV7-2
TGTGCCAGCAGCTTAGCTCCAGCTGGAAACACCATATATTTT
CASSLAPAGNTIYF
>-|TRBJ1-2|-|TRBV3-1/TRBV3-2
TGTGCCAGCAGCCAAGACTTGGGGGGCGTCTCCCCCTCCTTC
CASSQDLGGVSPSF
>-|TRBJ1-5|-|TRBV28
TGTGCCAGCAGTTTCGCCAGGAATAATCAGCCCCAGCATTTT
CASSFARNNQPQHF
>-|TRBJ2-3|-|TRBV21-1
TGTGCCAGCAGCATTATGGGAAGCGGCGTCCCGAGCACAGATACGCAGTATTTT
CASSIMGSGVPSTDTQYF
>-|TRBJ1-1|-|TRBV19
TGTGCCAGTAGTATAGGTGGCAGATCGAACACTGAAGCTTTCTTT
CASSIGGRSNTEAFF
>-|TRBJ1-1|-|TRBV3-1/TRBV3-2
TGTGCCAGCAGCCAAGAGGGCGGCACCGCTATCTTT
CASSQEGGTAIF
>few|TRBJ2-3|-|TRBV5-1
TGCGCCAGCAGCTTCCGGGCCAGCACAGATACGCAGTATTTT
CASSFRASTDTQYF
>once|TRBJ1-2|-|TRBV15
TGTGCCACCAGCAGAGATTTTGGGCAGGGCAAAGGCTACACCTTC
CATSRDFGQGKGYTF
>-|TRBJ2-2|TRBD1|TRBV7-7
TGTGCCAGCAGCCGTTACAGGGGGCCGGGCGGGGAGCTGTTTTTT
CASSRYRGPGGELFF
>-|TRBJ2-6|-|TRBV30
TGTGCCTGGAGTCCCGCCCGGGTACCCTCTGGGGCCAACGTCCTGACTTTC
CAWSPARVPSGANVLTF
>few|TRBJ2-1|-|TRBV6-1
TGTGCCAGCAGTGAAATGCGGGGGCGTTACAATGAGCAGTTCTTC
CASSEMRGRYNEQFF
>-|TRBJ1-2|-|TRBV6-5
TGTGCCAGCAGTTACAGTGGAGGGCTCGGCTACACCTTC
CASSYSGGLGYTF
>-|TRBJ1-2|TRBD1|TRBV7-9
TGTGCCAGCAGCCCCGGGACAGGGTTTGGCTATGGCTACACCTTC
CASSPGTGFGYGYTF
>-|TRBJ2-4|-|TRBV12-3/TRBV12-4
TGTGCCAGCAGTGGCAGGGCCAAAAACATTCAGTACTTC
CASSGRAKNIQYF
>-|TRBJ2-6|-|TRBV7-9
TGTGCCAGCAGCTCTCCACGCCTCGGACAGTCTGGGGCCAACGTCCTGACTTTC
CASSSPRLGQSGANVLTF
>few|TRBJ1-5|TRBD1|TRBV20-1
TGCAGTGCTTATAGGGAGGGACAGGTTGGATTT
CSAYREGQVGF